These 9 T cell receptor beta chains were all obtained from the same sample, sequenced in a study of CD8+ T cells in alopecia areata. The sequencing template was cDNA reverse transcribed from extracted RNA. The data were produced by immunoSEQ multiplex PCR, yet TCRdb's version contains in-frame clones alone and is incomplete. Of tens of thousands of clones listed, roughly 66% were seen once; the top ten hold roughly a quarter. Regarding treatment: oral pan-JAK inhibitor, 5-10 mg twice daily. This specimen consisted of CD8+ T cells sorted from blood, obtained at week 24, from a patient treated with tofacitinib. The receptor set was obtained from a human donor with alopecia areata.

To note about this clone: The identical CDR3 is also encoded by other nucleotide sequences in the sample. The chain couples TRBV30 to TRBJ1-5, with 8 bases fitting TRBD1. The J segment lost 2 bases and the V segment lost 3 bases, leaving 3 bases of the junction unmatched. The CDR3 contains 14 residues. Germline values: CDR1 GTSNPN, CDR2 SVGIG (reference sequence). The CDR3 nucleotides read TGTGCCTGGAGCGTGGGACAGGGCAATCAGCCCCAGCATTTT. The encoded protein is CAWSVGQGNQPQHF.

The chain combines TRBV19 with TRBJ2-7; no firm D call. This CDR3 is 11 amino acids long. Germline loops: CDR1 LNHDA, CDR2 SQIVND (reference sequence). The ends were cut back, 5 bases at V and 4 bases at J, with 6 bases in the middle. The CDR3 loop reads CASSHGYEQYF. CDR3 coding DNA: TGTGCCAGTAGTCACGGATACGAGCAGTACTTC.

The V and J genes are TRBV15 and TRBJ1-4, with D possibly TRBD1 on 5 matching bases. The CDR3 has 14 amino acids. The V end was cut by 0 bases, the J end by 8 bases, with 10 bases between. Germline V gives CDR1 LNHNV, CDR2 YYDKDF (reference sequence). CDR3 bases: TGTGCCACCAGCAGAGACAGGGTACAGGAAAAACTGTTTTTT. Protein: CATSRDRVQEKLFF.

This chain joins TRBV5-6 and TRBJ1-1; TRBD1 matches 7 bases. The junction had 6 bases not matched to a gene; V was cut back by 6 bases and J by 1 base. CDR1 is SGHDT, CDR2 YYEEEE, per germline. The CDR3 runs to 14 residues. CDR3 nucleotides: TGTGCCAGCACCATGGGACAGCAGAACACTGAAGCTTTCTTT. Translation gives CASTMGQQNTEAFF.

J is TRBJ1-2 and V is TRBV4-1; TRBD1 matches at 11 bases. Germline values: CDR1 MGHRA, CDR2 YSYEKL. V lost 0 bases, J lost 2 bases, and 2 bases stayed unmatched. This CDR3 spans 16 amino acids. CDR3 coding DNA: TGCGCCAGCAGCCAAGAGGGACAGGGGGTCAACTATGGCTACACCTTC. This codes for CASSQEGQGVNYGYTF.

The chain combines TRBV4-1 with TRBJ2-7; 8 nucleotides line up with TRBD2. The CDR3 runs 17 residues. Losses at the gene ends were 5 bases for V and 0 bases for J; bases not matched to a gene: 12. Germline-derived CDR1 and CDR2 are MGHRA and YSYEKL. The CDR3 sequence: CASSARGTAGASYEQYF. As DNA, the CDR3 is TGCGCCAGCAGCGCAAGGGGCACAGCGGGAGCCTCCTACGAGCAGTACTTC.

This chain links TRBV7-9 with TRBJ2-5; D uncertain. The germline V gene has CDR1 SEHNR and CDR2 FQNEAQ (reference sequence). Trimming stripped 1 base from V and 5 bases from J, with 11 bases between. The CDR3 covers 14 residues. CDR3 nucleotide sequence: TGTGCCAGCAGCTTAGTCGAGCCATCCGAGACCCAGTACTTC. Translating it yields CASSLVEPSETQYF. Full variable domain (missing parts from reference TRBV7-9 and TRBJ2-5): DTGVSQNPRHKITKRGQNVTFRCDPISEHNRLYWYRQTLGQGPEFLTYFQNEAQLEKSRLLSDRFSAERPKGSFSTLEIQRTEQGDSAMYLCASSLVEPSETQYFGPGTRLLVL.

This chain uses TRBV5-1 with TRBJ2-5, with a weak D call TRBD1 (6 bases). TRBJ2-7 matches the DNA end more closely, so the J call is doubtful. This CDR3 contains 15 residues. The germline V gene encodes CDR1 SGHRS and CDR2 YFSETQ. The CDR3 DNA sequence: TGCGCCAGCAGCTTGGTAACAGGGCATCCCTACGAGCAGTACTTC. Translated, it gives CASSLVTGHPYEQYF.

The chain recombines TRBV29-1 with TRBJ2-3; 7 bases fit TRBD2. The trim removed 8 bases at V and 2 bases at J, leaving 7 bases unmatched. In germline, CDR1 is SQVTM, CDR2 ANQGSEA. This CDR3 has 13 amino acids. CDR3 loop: CSLAGPYTDTQYF. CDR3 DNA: TGCAGCTTAGCGGGCCCGTACACAGATACGCAGTATTTT.